The clone carrying this T cell receptor (beta chain) was observed once. As yet, its antigen is unknown. This record comes from a study of cytomegalovirus exposure and HLA in healthy donors. In the PCR, 60 Vbeta and 13 Jbeta primers were used. Profiling relied on immunoSEQ multiplex PCR, and the TCRdb table lists in-frame clones only, not all of them. The sample carries more than 65,000 clones, 74% recorded once. General study results and limits: There were 150 to 200 TCR beta chains listed as cytomegalovirus-associated. Prior analysis indicated that the majority of TCR beta V segments exhibited productivity approximately 87% or approximately 30% of the time. Immune exposure was documented only through CMV serostatus.

Unmatched junction bases numbered 7, after V lost 2 bases and J lost 7 bases. The length of the CDR3 is 14 residues. Germline V gene sequence: CDR1 MNHNS, CDR2 SASEGT. The chain joins TRBV6-1 to TRBJ2-7; 8 bases map to TRBD2. The specimen was PBMCs. This clonotype originated in a woman between 45 and 60 years old in good health and CMV-seropositive. CDR3 protein: CASSEQSGGGEQYF. The CDR3, as DNA: TGTGCCAGCAGTGAACAGTCGGGAGGGGGTGAGCAGTACTTC.